The 20 T cell receptor beta chains listed next were all sequenced from one sample in a study of cytomegalovirus exposure and HLA in healthy donors. 13 Jbeta primers and 60 Vbeta primers were used for the PCR. Sequenced by immunoSEQ multiplex PCR; TCRdb stores in-frame clones only, minus some. The sample includes 140,000 or so clones, 55% to 85% seen only once; the top ten take approximately 2%. The specimen sequenced was PBMCs. These receptors originate from a man aged 35 to 55 in good health and CMV-seronegative.

The rearrangement uses TRBV2 and TRBJ2-7, with a weak D call TRBD2 (5 bases). Trimming removed 6 bases at V and 5 bases at J, with 20 bases between. The CDR3 spans 15 residues. CDR1 is SNHLY, CDR2 FYNNEI, per germline. Written as DNA, the CDR3 is TGTGCCAGCAGCGGCCTACGAGGGAGTAGCCACGAGCAGTACTTC. Protein: CASSGLRGSSHEQYF. The full variable domain, with the rest looked up from reference TRBV2 and TRBJ2-7, is EPEVTQTPSHQVTQMGQEVILRCVPISNHLYFYWYRQILGQKVEFLVSFYNNEISEKSEIFDDQFSVERPDGSNFTLKIRSTKLEDSAMYFCASSGLRGSSHEQYFGPGTRLTVT.

The chain couples TRBV30 to TRBJ1-3, with D maybe TRBD1 (5 bases). Per germline, CDR1 GTSNPN and CDR2 SVGIG (reference sequence). Deletions cut 0 bases from V and 1 base from J, with 10 bases between. The CDR3 is 15 residues long. CDR3 sequence: CAWSVMGLSGNTIYF. The CDR3, as DNA: TGTGCCTGGAGTGTAATGGGGCTTTCTGGAAACACCATATATTTT.

This clone was observed a few times. The genes are TRBV6-1 and TRBJ2-1; D remains unclear. The CDR3 has 17 residues. V gave up 2 bases and J gave up 0 bases, with 14 bases separating them. The germline V gene encodes CDR1 MNHNS and CDR2 SASEGT. This CDR3 is CASSERVASSSYNEQFF. As DNA, the CDR3 is TGTGCCAGCAGTGAACGGGTCGCCTCGAGCTCCTACAATGAGCAGTTCTTC.

The genes are TRBV28 and TRBJ1-5; D unresolved. The length of the CDR3 is 12 residues. Germline values: CDR1 MDHEN, CDR2 SYDVKM. Deletions cut 8 bases from V and 8 bases from J, with 13 bases between. The CDR3 DNA follows: TGTGCCAGCCATCAACCTCTAGAGCCCCAGCATTTT. This translates into CASHQPLEPQHF.

The V call is TRBV5-1, the J call TRBJ1-4, with D perhaps matching TRBD1 (5 bases). In germline, CDR1 is SGHRS, CDR2 YFSETQ. V gave up 3 bases and J gave up 4 bases, with 16 bases separating them. This CDR3 has 16 amino acids. The CDR3 coding sequence is TGCGCCAGCAGCTGGGCCGGGGGTGGTGGTAATGAAAAACTGTTTTTT. Its protein is CASSWAGGGGNEKLFF. The whole variable domain, filled in from reference TRBV5-1 and TRBJ1-4, reads KAGVTQTPRYLIKTRGQQVTLSCSPISGHRSVSWYQQTPGQGLQFLFEYFSETQRNKGNFPGRFSGRQFSNSRSEMNVSTLELGDSALYLCASSWAGGGGNEKLFFGSGTQLSVL.

The J gene is TRBJ1-2, the V gene TRBV28; D perhaps matches TRBD1 (6 bases). V was trimmed by 6 bases and J by 0 bases, leaving 14 bases between them. The CDR3 is made up of 15 amino acids. CDR1 and CDR2 from the germline V gene are MDHEN and SYDVKM. This chain's CDR3 is CASSLSTGTNYGYTF. The CDR3, as DNA: TGTGCCAGCAGCCTCTCAACAGGGACTAACTATGGCTACACCTTC.

The J gene is TRBJ1-1, the V gene TRBV12-2; TRBD1, as called in the table, went unchecked against the DNA. TRBV12-2 is flagged as a pseudogene. The CDR3 extends over 18 amino acids. The CDR3 DNA follows: TGTGCAAGTCCCCAGTGTGACCGGGACAGGGGTTTGGATACTGAAGCTTTCTTT. Its translation: CASPQCDRDRGLDTEAFF.

The chain combines TRBV5-1 with TRBJ2-5; possible D gene TRBD2, 5 bases. This CDR3 comprises 13 residues. Germline V CDR1 and CDR2: SGHRS, YFSETQ. With 0 bases removed from V and 3 bases from J, the gap between germline ends came to 6 bases. The CDR3 reads CASSLELEETQYF. The DNA for the CDR3 is TGCGCCAGCAGCTTGGAACTAGAAGAGACCCAGTACTTC.

This clone was observed once. The chain recombines TRBV4-2 with TRBJ1-2, with D perhaps TRBD1 (5 bases). The CDR3 is 16 amino acids. The germline V gene has CDR1 LGHNA and CDR2 YNFKEQ. Trimming removed 2 bases at V and 1 base at J, with 14 bases between. CDR3 residues: CASSQSGGEVNYGYTF. The CDR3 bases are TGTGCCAGCAGCCAATCCGGGGGGGAGGTTAACTATGGCTACACCTTC.

This clone was seen a handful of times. The same CDR3 is also encoded by other DNA sequences in this sample. The V and J genes are TRBV5-1 and TRBJ1-1; weak D call: TRBD1 (6 bases). CDR1 SGHRS and CDR2 YFSETQ come from the germline V gene. V dropped 1 base and J dropped 5 bases, with 12 bases sitting between them. The CDR3 extends over 14 amino acids. CDR3 protein: CASSLRVDSTEAFF. Written as DNA, the CDR3 is TGCGCCAGCAGCTTGAGGGTGGACAGTACTGAAGCTTTCTTT.

This clone appeared once. J is TRBJ1-6 and V is TRBV7-9, with unresolved D. The CDR3 consists of 15 residues. V gave up 1 base and J gave up 7 bases, with 11 bases separating them. The germline gives CDR1 SEHNR, CDR2 FQNEAQ (reference sequence). Written as DNA, the CDR3 is TGTGCCAGCAGCTTAGGAGCTCGGGAAAATTCACCCCTCCACTTT. Translation gives CASSLGARENSPLHF.

This rearrangement joins TRBV2 to TRBJ2-7, with 10 bases lining up with TRBD2. Per the germline V gene, CDR1 is SNHLY and CDR2 is FYNNEI. This CDR3 comprises 14 residues. V dropped 7 bases and J dropped 6; count of bases not matched to a gene: 9. The CDR3 loop is CASNLAGARGEQYF. The CDR3 DNA follows: TGTGCCAGCAATCTAGCGGGAGCGCGGGGCGAGCAGTACTTC.

In the case of this clone: A junction end diverges from the germline sequence, so it may reflect a read error. The chain has TRBV6-4 and TRBJ1-2; 7 nucleotides align to TRBD1. Germline values: CDR1 MRHNA, CDR2 SNTAGT. The CDR3 has 13 amino acids. The CDR3 coding sequence is TGTGCCAGCAGTGAGGCGACAGGGAATGGCTACCCCTTC. Its protein is CASSEATGNGYPF.

This clone was seen a few times. The J gene is TRBJ2-5, the V gene TRBV30, with D possibly matching TRBD2 (5 bases). V was cut by 5 bases and J by 2 bases, with 9 bases left in between. The CDR3 is 12 amino acids. Germline V CDR1 and CDR2: GTSNPN, SVGIG (reference sequence). The chain's CDR3 is CAWEGLQETQYF. The CDR3 region has the DNA TGTGCCTGGGAAGGACTTCAAGAGACCCAGTACTTC.

The chain joins TRBV7-2 to TRBJ1-1; the D gene is possibly TRBD1 (5 bases). The CDR3 extends over 12 amino acids. Trimming removed 5 bases at V and 11 bases at J, with 15 bases between. Germline V lookup: CDR1 SGHTA, CDR2 FQGNSA. The DNA for the CDR3 is TGTGCCAGCAGCCCAAGGGGCGGTGGGGCTTTCTTT. Translation gives CASSPRGGGAFF.

This rearrangement joins TRBV5-8 to TRBJ2-5; 8 positions match TRBD2. The trim removed 0 bases at V and 1 base at J, leaving 8 bases unmatched. The CDR3 extends over 17 amino acids. Germline assignment: CDR1 SGHTS and CDR2 YDEGEE. Here the CDR3 reads CASSLGVGRGTQETQYF. The CDR3 DNA follows: TGTGCCAGCAGCTTGGGGGTCGGGAGGGGGACCCAAGAGACCCAGTACTTC.

This clone has only a few counts. The chain carries TRBV4-1 and TRBJ1-4, with 7 positions matching TRBD1. The CDR3 is 14 amino acids. Trimming cost V 3 bases and J 5 bases; bases outside gene matches: 3. CDR1 MGHRA and CDR2 YSYEKL come from the germline V gene. CDR3 sequence reads: CASSQTGRNEKLFF. CDR3 DNA: TGCGCCAGCAGCCAGACAGGGAGAAATGAAAAACTGTTTTTT.

The chain joins TRBV27 to TRBJ2-5; the match to TRBD1 covers 10 bases. The CDR3 loop spans 18 amino acids. In germline, CDR1 is MNHEY, CDR2 SMNVEV (reference sequence). Trimming took 6 bases from V and 5 from J; bases not matched to a gene: 18. CDR3 amino acids: CASSPLSSRDRGSETQYF. In DNA form, the CDR3 reads TGTGCCAGCAGCCCCTTGTCTAGTAGGGACAGGGGATCTGAGACCCAGTACTTC.

The gene calls are TRBV19 and TRBJ2-5; D possibly corresponds to TRBD2 (6 bases). CDR3 length: 14 residues. Germline values: CDR1 LNHDA, CDR2 SQIVND (reference sequence). V was trimmed by 4 bases and J by 1 base, leaving 10 bases between them. In DNA form, the CDR3 reads TGTGCCAGTAGTAAAGGCGGGATCCAAGAGACCCAGTACTTC. It specifies CASSKGGIQETQYF.

The rearrangement links TRBV18 to TRBJ1-3, with a weak D call TRBD1 (6 bases). Trimming pared 2 bases from V and 6 bases from J, leaving 14 bases between. The length of the CDR3 is 15 residues. Germline values: CDR1 KGHSH, CDR2 LQKENI. CDR3 in amino acids: CASSPTGTGLNTIYF. CDR3 coding DNA: TGTGCCAGCTCACCAACAGGGACCGGCTTAAACACCATATATTTT.